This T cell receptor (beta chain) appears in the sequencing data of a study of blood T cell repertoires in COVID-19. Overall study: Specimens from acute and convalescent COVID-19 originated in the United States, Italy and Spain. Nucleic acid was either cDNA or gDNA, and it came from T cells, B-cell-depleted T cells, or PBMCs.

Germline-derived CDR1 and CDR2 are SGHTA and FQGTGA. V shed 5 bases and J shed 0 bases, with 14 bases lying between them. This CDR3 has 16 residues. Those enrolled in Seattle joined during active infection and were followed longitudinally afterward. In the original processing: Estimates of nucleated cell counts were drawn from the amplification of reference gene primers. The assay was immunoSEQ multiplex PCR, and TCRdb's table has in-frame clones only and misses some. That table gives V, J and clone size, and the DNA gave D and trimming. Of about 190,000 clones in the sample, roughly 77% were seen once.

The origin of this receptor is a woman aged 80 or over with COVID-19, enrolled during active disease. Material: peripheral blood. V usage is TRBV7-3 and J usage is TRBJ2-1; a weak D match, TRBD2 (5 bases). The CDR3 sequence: CASSPHSASSYNEQFF. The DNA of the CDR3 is TGTGCCAGCAGCCCCCATAGCGCGAGCTCCTACAATGAGCAGTTCTTC.